The 6 T cell receptor beta chains below were found in one sample sequenced in a study of beta chain features in type 1 diabetes. Expressed TCRB transcripts were sequenced, since all the RNA that had been isolated was reverse transcribed. TCRdb's table, derived via immunoSEQ multiplex PCR, lists solely in-frame clones and lacks some. The sample includes about 470,000 clones, roughly 30% of them seen just once. The sequenced material came from naive CD4+ T cells from blood. These TCRs come from a man aged 18 to 29 in good health.

V usage is TRBV27 and J usage is TRBJ1-1, with a tentative D call TRBD1 (5 bases). The CDR3 sequence is 14 residues long. Germline V gene sequence: CDR1 MNHEY, CDR2 SMNVEV (reference sequence). Deletions cut 3 bases from V and 3 bases from J, with 11 bases between. CDR3 sequence: CASSFQGLYTEAFF. The CDR3 coding sequence is TGTGCCAGCAGTTTTCAGGGCTTGTACACTGAAGCTTTCTTT.

The gene calls are TRBV1 and TRBJ2-1; the table's TRBD2 call for D was not verified on the DNA. TRBV1 counts as a pseudogene. The CDR3 extends over 16 amino acids. In DNA, the CDR3 is TGCACCAGCAGGGTGGGACTAGCGGGAGACTACAATGAGCAGTTCTTC. Translated, it gives CTSRVGLAGDYNEQFF.

This clone was counted between two and nine times. The gene calls are TRBV7-2 and TRBJ2-3; 8 bases match TRBD1. Trimming at V came to 3 bases and at J to 6 bases, leaving 2 bases not matched to a gene. Germline CDR1 reads SGHTA; CDR2 reads FQGNSA. This CDR3 is 13 amino acids long. CDR3 residues: CASSLTGVDTQYF. The CDR3 nucleotides are TGTGCCAGCAGCTTGACAGGGGTGGATACGCAGTATTTT. Together with reference TRBV7-2 and TRBJ2-3, the CDR3 gives the full variable domain: GAGVSQSPSNKVTEKGKDVELRCDPISGHTALYWYRQSLGQGLEFLIYFQGNSAPDKSGLPSDRFSAERTGGSVSTLTIQRTQQEDSAVYLCASSLTGVDTQYFGPGTRLTVL.

V is TRBV27 and J is TRBJ2-1, with unresolved D. Germline V lookup: CDR1 MNHEY, CDR2 SMNVEV (reference sequence). V lost 0 bases to trimming and J lost 1 base, with 7 bases between them. The CDR3 is 15 amino acids. This chain's CDR3 is CASSLSSRSYNEQFF. The CDR3 region has the DNA TGTGCCAGCAGTTTATCGAGTAGATCCTACAATGAGCAGTTCTTC.

This clone was counted a few times. This sequence joins TRBV28 and TRBJ2-5; D could derive from TRBD1 or TRBD2 (5 bases each). This CDR3 contains 13 residues. Trimming removed 3 bases at V and 5 bases at J, with 10 bases between. The germline gives CDR1 MDHEN, CDR2 SYDVKM. CDR3 loop: CASSLQGGETQYF. CDR3 nucleotide sequence: TGTGCCAGCAGTTTGCAGGGCGGGGAGACCCAGTACTTC.

The V gene is TRBV20-1, the J gene TRBJ1-2; D might be TRBD1 (5 bases). The CDR3 runs 10 residues. The germline CDR1 and CDR2 sequences are DFQATT and SNEGSKA (reference sequence). The ends were cut back, 5 bases at V and 10 bases at J, with 11 bases in the middle. The CDR3 bases are TGCAGTGCTGGGACGTACGTCTACACCTTC. It encodes CSAGTYVYTF.